The 28 T cell receptor beta chains below all came from one sample that was sequenced in a study of blood T cell repertoires in COVID-19. TCRdb's copy holds only in-frame clones and misses some; the assay was immunoSEQ multiplex PCR. The table shows around 80,000 clones, with 75% to 85% occurring only once. Sequencing used peripheral blood. The receptors derive from a man aged 45-60 years with COVID-19, enrolled during active disease.

This chain joins TRBV7-9 and TRBJ1-6; 7 bases align to TRBD1. The CDR3 is 16 amino acids. CDR1 is SEHNR, CDR2 FQNEAQ, per germline (reference sequence). V shed 5 bases, J shed 0 bases, and the junction held 4 bases outside the gene matches. Written as DNA, the CDR3 is TGTGCCAGCAGCAGAGGGGACAGCTCCTATAATTCACCCCTCCACTTT. This codes for CASSRGDSSYNSPLHF.

The genes are TRBV9 and TRBJ1-1; no clear D. V lost 1 base and J lost 5, with 9 bases in between. CDR1 and CDR2 (germline): SGDLS, YYNGEE. CDR3 length equals 13 residues. For the CDR3, the DNA is TGTGCCAGCAGCGTATTATGGGAGACTGAAGCTTTCTTT. Protein sequence: CASSVLWETEAFF.

The chain combines TRBV11-2 with TRBJ1-3, with D unclear. The CDR3 spans 14 residues. The V end was cut by 1 base, the J end by 4 bases, with 8 bases between. Looked up from germline, CDR1 is SGHAT and CDR2 is FQNNGV. This chain's CDR3 is CASSLGSLGNTIYF. The CDR3 nucleotides are TGTGCCAGCAGCTTAGGTTCTCTCGGAAACACCATATATTTT. The whole variable domain, filled in from reference TRBV11-2 and TRBJ1-3, reads EAGVAQSPRYKIIEKRQSVAFWCNPISGHATLYWYQQILGQGPKLLIQFQNNGVVDDSQLPKDRFSAERLKGVDSTLKIQPAKLEDSAVYLCASSLGSLGNTIYFGEGSWLTVV.

This chain links TRBV21-1 with TRBJ1-1; the table gives TRBD1 as D, unverified against the DNA. TRBV21-1 is a recognized pseudogene. This CDR3 comprises 24 residues. The DNA of the CDR3 is TGTGCCAGCAGCAGGGGTCGGGGACGACGTGACGACCGTGGGAACAGGGGAGAGAGCACTGAAGCTTTCTTT. Its translation is CASSRGRGRRDDRGNRGESTEAFF.

DNA for the CDR3: TGTGCCAGCAGCGTGCTAGCGGGAGGCACAGATACGCAGTATTTT. Its protein is CASSVLAGGTDTQYF. The chain combines TRBV9 with TRBJ2-3, with 10 bases that match TRBD2. Germline V CDR1 and CDR2: SGDLS, YYNGEE. V lost 2 bases, J lost 1 base, and 1 base stayed unmatched. The CDR3 runs to 15 residues.

The chain is built from TRBV25-1 and TRBJ1-1, with 10 bases fitting TRBD1. The CDR3 sequence is 16 residues long. Germline lookup yields CDR1 MGHDK and CDR2 SYGVNS. V was clipped by 8 bases and J by 0 bases; unmatched bases: 9. Here the CDR3 DNA reads TGTGCCAGCCGCCGACAGGGGGCGGGCATGAACACTGAAGCTTTCTTT. Translation: CASRRQGAGMNTEAFF.

This clone was seen a single time. The chain combines TRBV7-2 with TRBJ1-1, with 7 bases aligning to TRBD1. Trimming took 4 bases from V and 0 from J; bases not matched to a gene: 5. This CDR3 is 15 amino acids long. CDR1 is SGHTA and CDR2 is FQGNSA in the germline V gene. CDR3 sequence: CASSWTGSMNTEAFF. In DNA, the CDR3 is TGTGCCAGCAGCTGGACAGGAAGCATGAACACTGAAGCTTTCTTT.

J is TRBJ1-5 and V is TRBV5-4; no definite D call. The length of the CDR3 is 15 residues. Trimming shortened V by 0 bases and J by 0 bases, and 7 bases separated the two germline ends. The germline V gene has CDR1 SGHNT and CDR2 YYREEE (reference sequence). The CDR3 region is CASSLDGNSNQPQHF. Written as DNA, the CDR3 is TGTGCCAGCAGCTTGGACGGGAATAGCAATCAGCCCCAGCATTTT.

This clone was picked up one time. The V gene is TRBV28, the J gene TRBJ2-7; D is ambiguous. The CDR3 sequence is 10 residues long. CDR1 MDHEN and CDR2 SYDVKM come from the germline V gene. V shed 8 bases and J shed 3 bases, with 5 bases lying between them. CDR3: CASGRYEQYF. CDR3 sequence (DNA): TGTGCCAGCGGGCGCTACGAGCAGTACTTC.

The V call is TRBV7-2, the J call TRBJ1-1, with D possibly TRBD1 on 5 matching bases. The CDR3 covers 14 residues. Germline assignment: CDR1 SGHTA and CDR2 FQGNSA. V lost 5 bases to trimming and J lost 11 bases, with 21 bases between them. The CDR3 sequence is CASSLDSGYLFAFF. CDR3 sequence (DNA): TGTGCCAGCAGCCTTGACTCAGGGTACCTTTTTGCTTTCTTT.

The chain combines TRBV2 with TRBJ2-1; TRBD2 aligns across 8 bases. CDR1 and CDR2 from the germline V gene are SNHLY and FYNNEI. This CDR3 has 15 residues. This CDR3 reads CTSAVAGGPLYEQFF. CDR3 nucleotide sequence: TGTACCTCAGCCGTGGCGGGAGGACCACTCTACGAGCAGTTCTTC.

V usage is TRBV7-2 and J usage is TRBJ1-1; D is unclear. V shed 4 bases and J shed 5 bases, with 11 bases lying between them. CDR1 is SGHTA, CDR2 FQGNSA, per germline. CDR3 length: 13 amino acids. This CDR3 is CASSSTVFTEAFF. Here the CDR3 DNA reads TGTGCCAGCAGCTCCACAGTCTTTACTGAAGCTTTCTTT.

This rearrangement joins TRBV10-3 to TRBJ1-2; 9 bases agree with TRBD1. Germline loops: CDR1 ENHRY, CDR2 SYGVKD. Trimming removed 6 bases from V and 2 bases from J; junction bases left unmatched: 4. This CDR3 is built from 14 residues. The CDR3 sequence is CAISPTGGNYGYTF. The CDR3 DNA reads as TGTGCCATCAGCCCGACAGGGGGGAACTATGGCTACACCTTC.

The chain combines TRBV5-1 with TRBJ1-4; the match to TRBD1 covers 7 bases. Germline V gene lookup returns CDR1 SGHRS and CDR2 YFSETQ. This CDR3 is 16 amino acids long. V was pared by 0 bases and J by 4 bases, with 6 bases of the junction left unmatched. The CDR3 bases are TGCGCCAGCAGCTTGGAGCCCCAGGGGGGTAATGAAAAACTGTTTTTT. Translating it yields CASSLEPQGGNEKLFF.

The J gene is TRBJ1-1, the V gene TRBV7-2, with D possibly TRBD1 on 6 matching bases. The germline gives CDR1 SGHTA, CDR2 FQGNSA. This CDR3 has 16 residues. Trimming left V 5 bases short and J 1 base short, with 17 bases between. CDR3 sequence: CASSLTPGQWNTEAFF. Here the CDR3 DNA reads TGTGCCAGCAGCCTAACACCGGGACAATGGAACACTGAAGCTTTCTTT. Full variable domain (outside the CDR3, taken from reference TRBV7-2 and TRBJ1-1): GAGVSQSPSNKVTEKGKDVELRCDPISGHTALYWYRQSLGQGLEFLIYFQGNSAPDKSGLPSDRFSAERTGGSVSTLTIQRTQQEDSAVYLCASSLTPGQWNTEAFFGQGTRLTVV.

CDR3 residues: CASSHRLAGTDTQYF. As DNA, the CDR3 is TGTGCCAGTAGTCATCGGCTAGCGGGCACAGATACGCAGTATTTT. The J gene is TRBJ2-3, the V gene TRBV19; 7 bases match TRBD2. V gave up 5 bases and J gave up 1 base; unmatched junction bases: 6. The CDR3 covers 15 residues. Germline V lookup: CDR1 LNHDA, CDR2 SQIVND (reference sequence).

The V and J genes are TRBV21-1 and TRBJ1-6; TRBD1, as called in the table, went unchecked against the DNA. TRBV21-1 is marked as a pseudogene. This CDR3 region has 18 residues. In DNA, the CDR3 is TGTGCCAGCAACACTCCCGACGGACAGTCGGTCGTGAATTCACCCCTCCACTTT. The encoded protein is CASNTPDGQSVVNSPLHF.

The chain employs TRBV6-5 and TRBJ1-2; the D gene is possibly TRBD1 (5 bases). The V end was cut by 5 bases, the J end by 8 bases, with 18 bases between. Germline V gene data show CDR1 as MNHEY and CDR2 as SVGAGI. The CDR3 spans 14 residues. CDR3 amino acids: CASSTNTGDRGYTF. The CDR3 region has the DNA TGTGCCAGCAGTACGAATACAGGCGATCGAGGCTACACCTTC.

The V call is TRBV18, the J call TRBJ1-5, with D hard to call. Looked up from germline, CDR1 is KGHSH and CDR2 is LQKENI. Between the trimmed V and J ends, which lost 4 bases and 3 bases, there was a span of 7 bases. CDR3 length: 13 residues. In DNA, the CDR3 is TGTGCCAGCTCACGGCAGAACAATCAGCCCCAGCATTTT. It specifies CASSRQNNQPQHF.

The chain has TRBV9 and TRBJ1-4; D is possibly TRBD1 (5 bases). The CDR3 totals 15 residues. V lost 1 base and J lost 6, with 13 bases in between. Germline V gene lookup returns CDR1 SGDLS and CDR2 YYNGEE. CDR3: CASSVWGGRDEKLFF. In nucleotides, the CDR3 is TGTGCCAGCAGCGTATGGGGAGGCAGGGATGAAAAACTGTTTTTT.

This clone has a single count. The chain employs TRBV6-5 and TRBJ1-6; 7 bases match TRBD1. This CDR3 region has 13 residues. Trimming removed 4 bases from V and 9 bases from J; junction bases left unmatched: 3. CDR1 and CDR2 (germline): MNHEY, SVGAGI. CDR3 region: CASSSRGVSPLHF. CDR3 DNA sequence: TGTGCCAGCAGTTCCAGGGGGGTTTCACCCCTCCACTTT.

The rearrangement links TRBV15 to TRBJ1-4, with 11 bases identical to TRBD1. The J segment lost 2 bases and the V segment lost 7 bases, leaving 6 bases of the junction unmatched. This CDR3 contains 16 residues. Germline V gene data show CDR1 as LNHNV and CDR2 as YYDKDF (reference sequence). This CDR3 reads CATKRGQGGTNEKLFF. The CDR3 DNA is TGTGCCACCAAACGGGGACAGGGGGGCACTAATGAAAAACTGTTTTTT.

This rearrangement joins TRBV5-8 to TRBJ2-1, with 8 bases fitting TRBD1. Germline V gene lookup returns CDR1 SGHTS and CDR2 YDEGEE. The CDR3 is 14 amino acids. V dropped 3 bases and J dropped 6; count of bases not matched to a gene: 5. The DNA for the CDR3 is TGTGCCAGCAGCTCCGGGACAGGCATCAATGAGCAGTTCTTC. Translating gives CASSSGTGINEQFF.

This clone was recorded once. This chain uses TRBV18 with TRBJ1-1, with no clear D. Germline V gives CDR1 KGHSH, CDR2 LQKENI. V lost 1 base and J lost 4, with 7 bases in between. This CDR3 region has 13 residues. The CDR3 protein is CASSPLGGTEAFF. In DNA, the CDR3 is TGTGCCAGCTCACCACTCGGTGGCACTGAAGCTTTCTTT.

The table lists this clone with a few counts. V is TRBV7-9 and J is TRBJ1-4, with D unresolved. Trimming stripped 5 bases from V and 8 bases from J, with 18 bases between. The length of the CDR3 is 15 residues. Germline CDR1 SEHNR, CDR2 FQNEAQ (reference sequence). CDR3 sequence reads: CASSPRFPTEEKLFF. The CDR3 nucleotides are TGTGCCAGCAGCCCCAGATTTCCTACAGAGGAAAAACTGTTTTTT.

The V call is TRBV28, the J call TRBJ1-4, with D possibly being TRBD1 (5 bases). Looked up from germline, CDR1 is MDHEN and CDR2 is SYDVKM. Trimming took 8 bases from V and 10 from J, leaving 17 bases between them. The CDR3 extends over 13 amino acids. CDR3 in DNA: TGTGCCAGCTTGGGGGGTAGGACGGGAAAACTGTTTTTT. It specifies CASLGGRTGKLFF.

The rearrangement links TRBV29-1 to TRBJ1-2; 8 bases fit TRBD1. V gave up 4 bases and J gave up 7 bases; unmatched junction bases: 14. CDR1 and CDR2 from the germline V gene are SQVTM and ANQGSEA. CDR3 length: 15 amino acids. CDR3 DNA: TGCAGCGTTGTGGGGACAGGCTTCACCCAGGGTGGCTACACCTTC. This codes for CSVVGTGFTQGGYTF.

The chain employs TRBV3-1 (or the pseudogene TRBV3-2) and TRBJ2-2; D gene uncertain. The CDR3 loop spans 12 amino acids. Germline CDR1 reads LGHDT; CDR2 reads YNNKEL (reference sequence). V shed 3 bases and J shed 4 bases, with 3 bases lying between them. The CDR3 region is CASSHSTGELFF. CDR3 DNA sequence: TGTGCCAGCAGCCATAGCACCGGGGAGCTGTTTTTT.